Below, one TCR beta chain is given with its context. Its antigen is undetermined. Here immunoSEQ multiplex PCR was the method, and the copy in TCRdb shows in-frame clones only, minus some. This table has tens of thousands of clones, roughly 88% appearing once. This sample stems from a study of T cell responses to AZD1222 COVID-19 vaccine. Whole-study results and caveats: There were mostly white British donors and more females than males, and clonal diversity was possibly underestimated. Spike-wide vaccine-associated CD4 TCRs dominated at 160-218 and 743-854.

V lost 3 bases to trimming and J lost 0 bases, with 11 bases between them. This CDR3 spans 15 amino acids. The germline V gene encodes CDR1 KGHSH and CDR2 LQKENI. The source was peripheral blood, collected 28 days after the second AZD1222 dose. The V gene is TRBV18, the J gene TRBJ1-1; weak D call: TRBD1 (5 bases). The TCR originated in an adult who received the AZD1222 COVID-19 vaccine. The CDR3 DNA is TGTGCCAGCTCACCCCGGGACGGCTTGAACACTGAAGCTTTCTTT. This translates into CASSPRDGLNTEAFF.